The clone carrying this TCR beta chain was detected a few times. Assay: immunoSEQ multiplex PCR; the TCRdb copy retains only in-frame clones and omits some. The sample includes more than 350,000 clones, nearly 90% of them seen just once. The germline V and J ends were trimmed by 1 base and 1 base, with 7 bases remaining between them. In germline, CDR1 is LGHDT, CDR2 YNNKEL (reference sequence). The CDR3 length is 14 residues. This sample was included in a study of blood T cell repertoires in COVID-19. For the study at large: Acute and convalescent COVID-19 specimens originated in the United States, Italy and Spain.

Participants spanned ages about 18 to 100 years and resided in about two dozen US areas. Within the 2 weeks before study entry, each person in the exposed group met a COVID-19 case. This clonotype originated in a woman aged 18-29 years who had been exposed to COVID-19. The genes are TRBV3-1 (or the pseudogene TRBV3-2) and TRBJ1-1; D uncertain. The source material was PBMCs or T cells enriched from blood (not recorded which). The CDR3 DNA reads as TGTGCCAGCAGCCAAGGTCGGAGGAACACTGAAGCTTTCTTT. This translates into CASSQGRRNTEAFF.